These T cell receptor beta chains were read from a single sample in a study of T cell changes during pregnancy in multiple sclerosis. The protocol was immunoSEQ multiplex PCR, while the TCRdb copy is restricted to in-frame clones and leaves out a portion. The sample yields around 130,000 clones, approximately 96% seen once. Sequencing was performed on peripheral blood, taken after pregnancy. The receptor set was obtained from a female donor with multiple sclerosis, enrolled in a pregnancy study. CDR3s include the opening cysteine and the closing phenylalanine or tryptophan.

v_call cdr3_aa
TRBV2 CASSETELAKNIQYF
TRBV28 CASSSGGGSRTGELFF
TRBV27 CASSPGQGIGGYTF
TRBV18 CASSSDAKSSYNEQFF
TRBV27 CASLSGTTTNTEAFF
TRBV5-1 CASSFGTDRGRETQYF
TRBV4-3 CASSQDLVTSGSYEQYF
TRBV5-4 CASSFASVNEQFF
TRBV2 CASSVEGAFYEQYF
TRBV5-6 CASSFEAVGSYEQYF
TRBV7-8 CASSPGTSGLSYEQYF
TRBV7-9 CASSPTGEAGQETQYF
TRBV4-1 CASSHPGEYYGYTF
TRBV11-3 CASSKREEAYNEQFF
TRBV6-5 CASRQDTNQPQHF
TRBV21-1 CASLSQGCTEAFF
TRBV2 CASSDYRDQPQHF
TRBV5-6 CASSWGNSDRDQETQYF
TRBV6-5 CASSYSRDGYTF
TRBV5-1 CASSGSGTGVTEAFF
TRBV27 CASSYDRAYEQYF
TRBV27 CASSLSPGQGPYNEQFF
TRBV27 CASSLYGLAGGGEQYF
TRBV28 CASSFPSMGLAGPQETQYF
TRBV6-5 CASSTGLPGEQFF
TRBV7-9 CASSLALAGTLYEQYF
TRBV6-1 CASSLSGRVQETQYF
TRBV11-2 CASSRPGNTIYF
TRBV7-9 CASSLEPGTEAFF
TRBV6-1 CASSEFRGEAFF
TRBV4-1 CASSQGTGNVRNTEAFF
TRBV4-3 CASSQGPDRPSYGYTF
TRBV10-2 CASSGSSGSINEQFF
TRBV15 CATRVPGNTIYF
TRBV25-1 CASSSFSYEQYF
TRBV27 CASSFSGTNYEQYF
TRBV7-9 CASGSGTGAPYGYTF
TRBV28 CASTYTLTGGGGVAFF
TRBV23-1 CASSQSAPGGIEETQYF
TRBV6-6 CASLRADTQYF
TRBV2 CASGQGWEKLFF
TRBV5-6 CASSPTGTGFAGELFF
TRBV6-1 CASSRDRVTDTQYF
TRBV5-6 CASSLGDRFNTEAFF
TRBV6-1 CASNPGSGNTIYF
TRBV6-1 CASSGDQGGEQFF
TRBV9 CASKLGAGGGTDTQYF
TRBV4-1 CASSQESPGSGANVLTF
TRBV2 CASSEQGYEQYF
TRBV20-1 CSAAAYNEQFF
TRBV5-1 CASSFDRANTEAFF
TRBV6-1 CASSGRQTFWEQYF
TRBV19 CASSRTGKGYEQYF
TRBV6-5 CASRRQVNTGELFF
TRBV6-5 CASTNDRHGYTF
TRBV9 CASTPWGGGDTQYF
TRBV28 CASSSGGDYNEQFF
TRBV11-1 CASSPDGTYEQYF
TRBV6-6 CASSRQGSGEKLFF
TRBV19 CASRTSGRSNEQYF